The 20 T cell receptor beta chains given below trace back to one sample, sequenced in a study of T cell responses to AZD1222 COVID-19 vaccine. The data were produced by immunoSEQ multiplex PCR, yet TCRdb's version contains in-frame clones alone and is incomplete. Altogether 160,000 or so clones are present, 80% to 90% being singletons, with the ten largest covering 3.5% to 5.5%. The sequenced sample was peripheral blood, obtained 28 days after the second dose of the MenACWY control vaccine. The source is an adult who received the MenACWY meningococcal vaccine as a control.

The V call is TRBV30, the J call TRBJ2-1; perhaps D is TRBD1 or TRBD2 (5 bases each). The CDR3 length is 13 residues. Trimming took 3 bases from V and 8 from J, leaving 14 bases between them. The germline CDR1 and CDR2 sequences are GTSNPN and SVGIG (reference sequence). Here the CDR3 DNA reads TGTGCCTGGAGCCTCGGGACCGATCATGAGCAGTTCTTC. Translating gives CAWSLGTDHEQFF.

V and J are TRBV4-3 and TRBJ1-1; the D gene is possibly TRBD1 (5 bases). With 3 bases removed from V and 5 bases from J, the gap between germline ends came to 10 bases. The germline V gene encodes CDR1 LGHNA and CDR2 YSLEER. This CDR3 is built from 13 residues. Here the CDR3 reads CASSQPGMTEAFF. CDR3 in DNA: TGCGCCAGCAGCCAGCCAGGGATGACTGAAGCTTTCTTT.

V is TRBV10-1 and J is TRBJ2-1; possible D gene TRBD2, 6 bases. This CDR3 is built from 14 residues. Trimming took off 8 bases at V and 7 bases at J, with 18 bases between the two ends. Germline V gene data show CDR1 as WNHNN and CDR2 as SYGVQD (reference sequence). The CDR3 reads CASEDGSAGNEQFF. As DNA, the CDR3 is TGCGCCAGCGAGGACGGGAGCGCGGGAAATGAGCAGTTCTTC.

This chain uses TRBV7-2 with TRBJ1-2; D is unclear. The CDR3 loop spans 16 amino acids. The germline V gene has CDR1 SGHTA and CDR2 FQGNSA. V lost 2 bases and J 3 bases, leaving 16 bases between the germline ends. The CDR3: CASSLLGGWADYGYTF. CDR3 coding DNA: TGTGCCAGCAGCTTATTGGGCGGATGGGCCGACTATGGCTACACCTTC. Full variable domain (rest looked up from reference TRBV7-2 and TRBJ1-2): GAGVSQSPSNKVTEKGKDVELRCDPISGHTALYWYRQSLGQGLEFLIYFQGNSAPDKSGLPSDRFSAERTGGSVSTLTIQRTQQEDSAVYLCASSLLGGWADYGYTFGSGTRLTVV.

V gene TRBV29-1 combines with J gene TRBJ2-2; 7 bases are a match to TRBD2. CDR3 length: 14 amino acids. Per the germline V gene, CDR1 is SQVTM and CDR2 is ANQGSEA. The trim removed 5 bases at V and 7 bases at J, leaving 10 bases unmatched. The CDR3 region is CSVCWEGRGGELFF. CDR3 coding DNA: TGCAGCGTTTGTTGGGAGGGCCGAGGCGGGGAGCTGTTTTTT.

The chain uses TRBV18 and TRBJ1-1; TRBD1 is a possible D gene (6 bases). Looked up from germline, CDR1 is KGHSH and CDR2 is LQKENI. The CDR3 sequence is 16 residues long. Between the trimmed V and J ends, which lost 6 bases and 1 base, there was a span of 18 bases. CDR3 region: CASSPNKDRWNTEAFF. CDR3 in DNA: TGTGCCAGCTCCCCAAATAAAGACAGGTGGAACACTGAAGCTTTCTTT.

This chain uses TRBV19 with TRBJ1-1; D is unclear. CDR1 and CDR2 (germline): LNHDA, SQIVND (reference sequence). The CDR3 has 15 residues. Trimming removed 3 bases from V and 1 base from J, with 12 bases in between. The CDR3 loop is CASSISPHGNTEAFF. Here the CDR3 DNA reads TGTGCCAGTAGTATCTCCCCGCACGGGAACACTGAAGCTTTCTTT.

V gene TRBV4-3 combines with J gene TRBJ2-2; weak D call: TRBD1 (6 bases). V dropped 0 bases and J dropped 4 bases, with 15 bases sitting between them. Germline V gene sequence: CDR1 LGHNA, CDR2 YSLEER. This CDR3 spans 17 amino acids. Here the CDR3 reads CASSQDFDRLVTGELFF. The CDR3 region has the DNA TGCGCCAGCAGCCAAGACTTCGACAGGCTTGTCACCGGGGAGCTGTTTTTT.

The chain couples TRBV12-5 to TRBJ2-2, with D perhaps TRBD1 or TRBD2 (6 bases each). The V and J ends lost 6 bases and 7 bases respectively, with 15 bases between them. CDR3 length: 14 residues. Germline lookup yields CDR1 LGHNT and CDR2 FRNRAP. The CDR3 coding sequence is TGTGCTAGTGGGGACAGCGGGTTCAGCGGGGAGCTGTTTTTT. Its protein is CASGDSGFSGELFF. Full variable domain (outside the CDR3, taken from reference TRBV12-5 and TRBJ2-2): DARVTQTPRHKVTEMGQEVTMRCQPILGHNTVFWYRQTMMQGLELLAYFRNRAPLDDSGMPKDRFSAEMPDATLATLKIQPSEPRDSAVYFCASGDSGFSGELFFGEGSRLTVL.

V gene TRBV7-9 combines with J gene TRBJ2-7; 7 bases are a match to TRBD1. With V trimmed by 5 bases and J by 1 base, 11 bases remained unmatched. The CDR3 consists of 16 residues. CDR1 is SEHNR, CDR2 FQNEAQ, per germline (reference sequence). Here the CDR3 reads CASSPLDREGSYEQYF. CDR3 coding DNA: TGTGCCAGCAGCCCCCTTGACAGGGAAGGTTCCTACGAGCAGTACTTC. Combining the CDR3 with reference TRBV7-9 and TRBJ2-7 gives the whole variable domain DTGVSQNPRHKITKRGQNVTFRCDPISEHNRLYWYRQTLGQGPEFLTYFQNEAQLEKSRLLSDRFSAERPKGSFSTLEIQRTEQGDSAMYLCASSPLDREGSYEQYFGPGTRLTVT.

The V gene is TRBV27, the J gene TRBJ1-5, with D tentatively TRBD1 (5 bases). Trimming removed 8 bases at V and 0 bases at J, with 20 bases between. The CDR3 loop spans 17 amino acids. CDR1 is MNHEY, CDR2 SMNVEV, per germline (reference sequence). The CDR3 loop is CASPKPSGGYSNQPQHF. DNA of the CDR3: TGTGCCAGCCCAAAACCGTCGGGGGGGTATAGCAATCAGCCCCAGCATTTT.

The J gene is TRBJ2-7, the V gene TRBV27; D is undetermined. Looked up from germline, CDR1 is MNHEY and CDR2 is SMNVEV (reference sequence). Deletions cut 5 bases from V and 3 bases from J, with 20 bases between. The CDR3 spans 16 residues. The CDR3, as DNA: TGTGCCAGCAGTGCTATGGGCACCCGAAGTGGCTACGAGCAGTACTTC. This codes for CASSAMGTRSGYEQYF.

The rearrangement joins TRBV10-2 to TRBJ2-7; D might be TRBD1 or TRBD2, each matching 5 bases. Germline values: CDR1 WSHSY, CDR2 SAAADI. Trimming pared 4 bases from V and 2 bases from J, leaving 12 bases between. The CDR3 spans 14 residues. The CDR3 nucleotides are TGCGCCAGCAGTGGGGGGACGGGTACCTACGAGCAGTACTTC. This codes for CASSGGTGTYEQYF.

This clone was detected only a few times. The chain combines TRBV30 with TRBJ1-1; D ambiguous. The CDR3 runs to 11 residues. V lost 4 bases to trimming and J lost 6 bases, with 9 bases between them. CDR1 GTSNPN and CDR2 SVGIG come from the germline V gene (reference sequence). The CDR3, as DNA: TGTGCCTGGAAGATCTTGGCTGAAGCTTTCTTT. Its protein product is CAWKILAEAFF.

This sequence joins TRBV19 and TRBJ1-5; unclear D gene. V shed 5 bases and J shed 4 bases, with 9 bases lying between them. Looked up from germline, CDR1 is LNHDA and CDR2 is SQIVND (reference sequence). The CDR3 extends over 13 amino acids. CDR3 bases: TGTGCCAGTAGTGTCGGCAGAAATCAGCCCCAGCATTTT. Translating it yields CASSVGRNQPQHF. The full variable domain, in which reference TRBV19 and TRBJ1-5 provide the parts outside the CDR3, is DGGITQSPKYLFRKEGQNVTLSCEQNLNHDAMYWYRQDPGQGLRLIYYSQIVNDFQKGDIAEGYSVSREKKESFPLTVTSAQKNPTAFYLCASSVGRNQPQHFGDGTRLSIL.

The chain couples TRBV7-3 to TRBJ1-5, with 9 bases that match TRBD1. CDR1 and CDR2 from the germline V gene are SGHTA and FQGTGA. The CDR3 spans 15 residues. V shed 5 bases, J shed 6 bases, and the junction held 8 bases outside the gene matches. The CDR3 protein is CASSAGQGGGQPQHF. The DNA for the CDR3 is TGTGCCAGCAGCGCGGGACAGGGAGGAGGTCAGCCCCAGCATTTT.

The chain has TRBV28 and TRBJ2-7; D is unresolved. The CDR3 totals 13 residues. Germline CDR1 reads MDHEN; CDR2 reads SYDVKM. Between the trimmed V and J ends, which lost 6 bases and 3 bases, there was a span of 12 bases. CDR3 coding DNA: TGTGCCAGCAGATTCGTGATAGGCTACGAGCAGTACTTC. Translated, it gives CASRFVIGYEQYF.

The chain couples TRBV7-2 to TRBJ1-1; the match to TRBD1 covers 7 bases. Trimming cost V 5 bases and J 0 bases; bases outside gene matches: 3. Germline V gene data show CDR1 as SGHTA and CDR2 as FQGNSA. CDR3 length: 14 residues. The CDR3 region has the DNA TGTGCCAGCAGCATGACAGGGATGAACACTGAAGCTTTCTTT. Protein product: CASSMTGMNTEAFF.

The chain joins TRBV5-8 to TRBJ1-5; the D is unclear. CDR1 is SGHTS and CDR2 is YDEGEE in the germline V gene. Trimming took off 2 bases at V and 0 bases at J, with 9 bases between the two ends. This CDR3 spans 15 amino acids. The CDR3 loop reads CASSLGQYSNQPQHF. The CDR3 DNA reads TGTGCCAGCAGCTTAGGGCAATATAGCAATCAGCCCCAGCATTTT. The variable domain in full, with the rest retrieved from reference TRBV5-8 and TRBJ1-5, is EAGVTQSPTHLIKTRGQQATLRCSPISGHTSVYWYQQALGLGLQFLLWYDEGEERNRGNFPPRFSGRQFPNYSSELNVNALELEDSALYLCASSLGQYSNQPQHFGDGTRLSIL.

The chain has TRBV6-5 and TRBJ2-3; D is ambiguous. V was trimmed by 6 bases and J by 1 base, leaving 14 bases between them. The CDR3 contains 15 residues. Germline assignment: CDR1 MNHEY and CDR2 SVGAGI. The CDR3 loop reads CASSKGVSRTDTQYF. The CDR3, as DNA: TGTGCCAGCAGCAAGGGCGTATCTCGCACAGATACGCAGTATTTT.